This record covers a single T cell receptor (beta chain). Its specificity is unknown. The CDR3 totals 14 residues. Germline loops: CDR1 MNHNS, CDR2 SASEGT. J lost 8 bases, V lost 6 bases, and 11 bases had no gene match. 13 Jbeta primers and 60 Vbeta primers were used for the PCR. This table comes from immunoSEQ multiplex PCR, and its TCRdb copy is limited to in-frame clones, with some not included. Of under 200,000 clones listed, about 13% were seen once; the top ten hold more than 7%. These data originate in a study of cytomegalovirus exposure and HLA in healthy donors. General study results and limits: Generally TCR sequences proved uncommon, though certain public TCRs appeared in numerous donors.

The clonotype originates from a man aged 45 to 65 in good health and CMV-seropositive. Sequencing used PBMCs. This rearrangement joins TRBV6-1 to TRBJ1-2; 8 positions agree with TRBD1. CDR3 sequence: CASSSLPGQAGYTF. The DNA for the CDR3 is TGTGCCAGCAGCTCTCTTCCGGGACAGGCGGGCTACACCTTC.